The 6 T cell receptor beta chains in this list originate from one sample, sequenced in a study of cytomegalovirus exposure and HLA in healthy donors (dated by TCRdb to the late 2010s). The method behind the library was the immunoSEQ multiplex PCR assay. For the multiplex PCR, a mixture combining 60 forward primers for TCR Vbeta segments and 13 reverse primers for TCR Jbeta segments was used. This is the immuneACCESS table as TCRdb keeps it, with only in-frame sequences that have V and J called. A part of the clones is gone; compared with another copy, unresolved V genes explain less than half, and the rest is unexplained. The sample table lists approximately 140,000 clones, 79% of them with a count of one. The ten largest clones take up approximately 6.3% of the sample. The source material was PBMCs. The receptors stem from a woman aged 35 to 49 in good health and CMV-seropositive.

This clone was detected a few times. The chain employs TRBV28 and TRBJ1-2; D is uncertain. CDR1 and CDR2 (germline): MDHEN, SYDVKM. Deletions cut 3 bases from V and 4 bases from J, with 12 bases between. This CDR3 has 14 residues. The CDR3 here is CASSLITDSYGYTF. CDR3 DNA: TGTGCCAGCAGTTTGATCACAGATTCCTATGGCTACACCTTC.

This clone is a singleton in its sample. The chain uses TRBV12-5 and TRBJ1-1; perhaps TRBD1 as D (5 bases). Germline-derived CDR1 and CDR2 are LGHNT and FRNRAP. Trimming removed 1 base at V and 1 base at J, with 7 bases between. This CDR3 is 14 amino acids long. The CDR3 here is CASGLAGSNTEAFF. As DNA, the CDR3 is TGTGCTAGTGGTTTGGCAGGGTCGAACACTGAAGCTTTCTTT.

In nucleotides, the CDR3 is TGTGCCAGCAGGCGAGACACTAACTATGGCTACACCTTC. Protein: CASRRDTNYGYTF. The gene calls are TRBV6-6 and TRBJ1-2; no definite D call. Trimming removed 6 bases at V and 0 bases at J, with 8 bases between. CDR1 MNHNY and CDR2 SVGAGI come from the germline V gene (reference sequence). This CDR3 spans 13 amino acids.

The V and J genes are TRBV11-1 and TRBJ2-7, with TRBD2 identical over 9 bases. V gave up 7 bases and J gave up 2 bases; unmatched junction bases: 3. Per germline, CDR1 SGHAT and CDR2 FQDESV (reference sequence). The CDR3 is 13 residues long. This CDR3 reads CASKRGATYEQYF. The CDR3, as DNA: TGTGCCAGCAAGCGGGGGGCCACCTACGAGCAGTACTTC.

This chain connects TRBV28 to TRBJ1-5, with 8 nucleotides matching TRBD1. This CDR3 has 16 residues. V gave up 1 base and J gave up 5 bases; unmatched junction bases: 7. CDR1 and CDR2 from the germline V gene are MDHEN and SYDVKM. CDR3 DNA: TGTGCCAGCAGTTTATACCTGGGACAGGCTGATCAGCCCCAGCATTTT. It is translated as CASSLYLGQADQPQHF. The full variable domain, with the rest looked up from reference TRBV28 and TRBJ1-5, is DVKVTQSSRYLVKRTGEKVFLECVQDMDHENMFWYRQDPGLGLRLIYFSYDVKMKEKGDIPEGYSVSREKKERFSLILESASTNQTSMYLCASSLYLGQADQPQHFGDGTRLSIL.

This clone was seen more than once but under ten times. The V gene is TRBV12-5, the J gene TRBJ1-2; D perhaps matches TRBD1 (5 bases). This CDR3 has 14 residues. Trimming took off 4 bases at V and 8 bases at J, with 17 bases between the two ends. CDR1 is LGHNT, CDR2 FRNRAP, per germline. CDR3 protein: CASGSPGGFRGYTF. The CDR3 region has the DNA TGTGCTAGTGGTTCCCCCGGGGGATTCAGGGGCTACACCTTC.